These T cell receptor beta chains were read from a single sample in a study of identical twins. TCRdb fed the 5' RACE reads into MiXCR, producing one record per CDR3 protein. Of around 250,000 distinct CDR3 sequences in the sample, about 8% are singletons; the top ten hold less than 4%. This same sample was also taken into another study, of yellow fever vaccine responses in identical twins.

Material for sequencing was CD8+ T cells sorted from blood. Receptors originate from a woman under 30 in good health. Both conserved end residues are part of each CDR3. The D gene is left open where the match is weak. Clone size is shown for a subset of rows, as once, few, many or a class of expanded clone.

j_call v_call clone_size d_call cdr3_nt cdr3_aa
TRBJ2-7 TRBV12-3/TRBV12-4 many NA TGTGCCAGCAGTTTAGTAATCTCCTACGAGCAGTACTTC CASSLVISYEQYF
TRBJ2-7 TRBV5-1 few TRBD1 TGCGCCAGCAGCTTGAAACAGGGGGGTTACGAGCAGTACTTC CASSLKQGGYEQYF
TRBJ2-7 TRBV7-9 NA NA TGTGCCAGCAGCCTAAGGGACACCTTCTACGAGCAGTACTTC CASSLRDTFYEQYF
TRBJ2-1 TRBV27 many TRBD2 TGTGCCAGCAGGGTACAACTAGCGGCTAACTACAATGAGCAGTTCTTC CASRVQLAANYNEQFF
TRBJ2-1 TRBV7-2 NA NA TGTGCCAGCAGCTTAGCACTGGATTCTTACTACAATGAGCAGTTCTTC CASSLALDSYYNEQFF
TRBJ2-3 TRBV20-1 many NA TGCAGTGCTAGTAGGGTTGTCGGGGATACGCAGTATTTT CSASRVVGDTQYF
TRBJ2-1 TRBV10-3 many NA TGTGCCATCAGAGGGGCCGTCAGCTCCTACAATGAGCAGTTCTTC CAIRGAVSSYNEQFF
TRBJ2-7 TRBV7-2 NA NA TGTGCCAGCAGCTCCCATGTCGAATGGGAGCAGTACTTC CASSSHVEWEQYF
TRBJ2-1 TRBV5-1 many NA TGCGCCAGCAGCTCCACTAGAGGCGAGCAGTTCTTC CASSSTRGEQFF
TRBJ2-1 TRBV10-3 few NA TGTGCCATCAGTGAGCCTTATTCCGGGCCGCATGGGAATGAGCAGTTCTTC CAISEPYSGPHGNEQFF
TRBJ1-5 TRBV12-3/TRBV12-4 NA TRBD1 TGTGCCAGCAGACCCGGGACAGGGGGTGTCAATCAGCCCCAGCATTTT CASRPGTGGVNQPQHF
TRBJ2-5 TRBV5-6 NA TRBD1 TGTGCCAGCAGTTTACAGGGGGGCCAAGAGACCCAGTACTTC CASSLQGGQETQYF
TRBJ2-1 TRBV4-1 NA NA TGCGCCAGCAGCCAAGGGGTCCTGACAGGCAACTCCTACAATGAGCAGTTCTTC CASSQGVLTGNSYNEQFF
TRBJ1-1 TRBV5-1 NA TRBD1 TGCGCCAGCAGCTCTACAGGGGGCATGAGCACTGAAGCTTTCTTT CASSSTGGMSTEAFF
TRBJ1-1 TRBV4-1 few NA TGCGCCAGCAGCCGCCTTGGGGTGGACACTGAAGCTTTCTTT CASSRLGVDTEAFF
TRBJ1-5 TRBV28 few NA TGTGCCAGCAGTTTACTGAGCAATCAGCCCCAGCATTTT CASSLLSNQPQHF
TRBJ2-7 TRBV7-6 NA NA TGTGCCAGCAGCTTATCCGGACAGAATGCCGAGCAGTACTTC CASSLSGQNAEQYF